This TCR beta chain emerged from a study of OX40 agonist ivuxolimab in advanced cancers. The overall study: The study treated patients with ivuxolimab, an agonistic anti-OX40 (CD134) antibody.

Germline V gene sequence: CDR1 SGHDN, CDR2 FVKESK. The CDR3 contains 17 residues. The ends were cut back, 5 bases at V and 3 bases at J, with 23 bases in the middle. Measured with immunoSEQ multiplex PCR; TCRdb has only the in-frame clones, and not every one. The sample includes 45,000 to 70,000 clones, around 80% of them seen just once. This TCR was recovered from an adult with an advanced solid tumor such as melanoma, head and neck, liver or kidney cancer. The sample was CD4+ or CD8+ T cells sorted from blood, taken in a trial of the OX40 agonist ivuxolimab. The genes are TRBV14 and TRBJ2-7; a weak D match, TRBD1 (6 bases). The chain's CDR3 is CASSYLRDTPDVYEQYF. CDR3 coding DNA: TGTGCCAGCAGCTACTTACGGGACACCCCAGACGTCTACGAGCAGTACTTC.